The count of the clone carrying this TCR beta chain is one. Each CDR3 protein is one row after TCRdb ran MiXCR on the 5' RACE reads. The profile covers about 22,000 distinct CDR3 sequences, with 5.2% appearing a single time and around 20% taken by the ten largest. CDR3 length equals 15 residues. Deletions cut 3 bases from V and 6 bases from J, with 16 bases between. Germline-derived CDR1 and CDR2 are SGDLS and YYNGEE. These data come from a study of T cells after yellow fever vaccination. Study outcomes and limitations: Vaccine-responding clonotypes were almost all undetectable in sorted memory subsets on day 0.

The V gene is TRBV9, the J gene TRBJ2-1; a weak D match, TRBD1 (5 bases). The clonotype was recovered from a young man who received the YFV17D yellow fever vaccine. The sample consisted of PBMCs, either bulk or a sorted T-cell subset (CD4+, CD8+, memory, or dextramer-sorted; not recorded which), taken approximately 40 days after the first yellow fever vaccination. CDR3: CASSAGAQPVNEQFF. CDR3 nucleotides: TGTGCCAGCAGCGCTGGGGCACAACCGGTCAATGAGCAGTTCTTC.